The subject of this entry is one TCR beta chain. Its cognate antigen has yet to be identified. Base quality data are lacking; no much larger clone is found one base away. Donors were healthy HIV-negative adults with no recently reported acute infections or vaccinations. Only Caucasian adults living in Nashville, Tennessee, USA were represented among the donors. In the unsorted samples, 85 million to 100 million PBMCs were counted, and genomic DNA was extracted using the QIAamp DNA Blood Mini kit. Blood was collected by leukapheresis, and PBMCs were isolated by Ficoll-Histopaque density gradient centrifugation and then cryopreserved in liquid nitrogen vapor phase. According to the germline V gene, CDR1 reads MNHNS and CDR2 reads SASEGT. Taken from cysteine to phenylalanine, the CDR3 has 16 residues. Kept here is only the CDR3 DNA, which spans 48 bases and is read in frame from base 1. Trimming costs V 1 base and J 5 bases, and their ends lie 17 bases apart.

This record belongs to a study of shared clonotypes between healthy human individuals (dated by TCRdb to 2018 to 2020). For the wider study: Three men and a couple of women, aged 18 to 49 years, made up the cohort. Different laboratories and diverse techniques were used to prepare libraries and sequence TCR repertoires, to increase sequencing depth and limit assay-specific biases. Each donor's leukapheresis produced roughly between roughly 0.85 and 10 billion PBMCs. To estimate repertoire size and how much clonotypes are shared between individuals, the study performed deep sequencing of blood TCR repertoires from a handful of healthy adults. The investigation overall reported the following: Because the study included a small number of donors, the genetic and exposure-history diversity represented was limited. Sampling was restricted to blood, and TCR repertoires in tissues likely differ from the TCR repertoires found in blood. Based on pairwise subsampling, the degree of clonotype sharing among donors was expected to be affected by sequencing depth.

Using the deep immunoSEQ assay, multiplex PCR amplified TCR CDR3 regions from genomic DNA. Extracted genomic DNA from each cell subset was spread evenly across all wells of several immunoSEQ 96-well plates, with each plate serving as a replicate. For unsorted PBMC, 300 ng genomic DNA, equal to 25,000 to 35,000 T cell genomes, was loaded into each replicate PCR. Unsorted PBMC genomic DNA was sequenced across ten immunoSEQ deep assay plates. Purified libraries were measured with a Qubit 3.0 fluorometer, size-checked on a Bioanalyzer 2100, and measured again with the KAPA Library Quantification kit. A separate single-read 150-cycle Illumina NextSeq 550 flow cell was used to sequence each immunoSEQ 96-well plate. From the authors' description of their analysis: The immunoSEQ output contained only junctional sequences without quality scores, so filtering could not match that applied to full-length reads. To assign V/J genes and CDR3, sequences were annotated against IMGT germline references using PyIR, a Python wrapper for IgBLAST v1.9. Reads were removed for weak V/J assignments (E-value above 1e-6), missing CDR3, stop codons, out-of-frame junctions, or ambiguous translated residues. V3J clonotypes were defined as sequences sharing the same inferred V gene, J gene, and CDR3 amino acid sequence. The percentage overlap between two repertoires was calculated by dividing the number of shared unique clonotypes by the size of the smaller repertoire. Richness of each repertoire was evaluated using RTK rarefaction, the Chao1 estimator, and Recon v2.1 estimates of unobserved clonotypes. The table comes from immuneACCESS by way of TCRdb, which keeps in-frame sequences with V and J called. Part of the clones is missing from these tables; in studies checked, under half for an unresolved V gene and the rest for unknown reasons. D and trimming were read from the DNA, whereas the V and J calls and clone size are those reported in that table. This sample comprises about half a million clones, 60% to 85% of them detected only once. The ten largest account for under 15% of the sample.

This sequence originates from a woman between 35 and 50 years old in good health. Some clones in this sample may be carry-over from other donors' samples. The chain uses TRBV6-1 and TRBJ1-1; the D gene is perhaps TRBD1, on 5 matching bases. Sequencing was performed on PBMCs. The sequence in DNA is TGTGCCAGCAGTGAAGGAGGTGGCAGGGCCGGTACTGAAGCTTTCTTT. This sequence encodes CASSEGGGRAGTEAFF.